The T cell receptor beta chain described here comes from a study of blood T cell repertoires in COVID-19. Repertoires were generated with immunoSEQ multiplex PCR, while TCRdb's copy carries only in-frame clones and drops some. The data hold about 120,000 clones, with 70% to 85% observed a single time. V lost 3 bases to trimming and J lost 5 bases; unmatched junction nucleotides: 11. Germline V gives CDR1 SGHDT, CDR2 YYEEEE. There are 16 residues in the CDR3. The sequence was obtained from a man between 70 and 80 years old with active or convalescent COVID-19. V gene TRBV5-6 combines with J gene TRBJ2-5; 9 bases are shared with TRBD1. The source material was peripheral blood. In DNA, the CDR3 is TGTGCCAGCAGCTACGGGACAGGGCGTGGTTCTGAGACCCAGTACTTC. It specifies CASSYGTGRGSETQYF.